This is a list of T cell receptor beta chains from one sample in a study of blood T cell repertoires in COVID-19. The method was immunoSEQ multiplex PCR; TCRdb's version includes in-frame clones alone and lacks a portion of them. The sample has around 190,000 clones, 84% seen once. The specimen sequenced was peripheral blood. These receptors were collected from a human donor in a cohort sampled during active COVID-19. CDR3s include the opening cysteine and the closing phenylalanine or tryptophan. A D gene is named only where the DNA matches it firmly. Clone size is shown for a subset of rows, as once, few, many or a class of expanded clone.

abundance: .
v_gene: TRBV27
d_gene: .
len: 13
j_gene: TRBJ2-2
CDR3aa: CASRWGVTGELFF
CDR3nt: TGTGCCAGTCGCTGGGGGGTAACCGGGGAGCTGTTTTTT

abundance: once
v_gene: TRBV27
d_gene: .
len: 14
j_gene: TRBJ1-4
CDR3aa: CASSYRVYGEKLFF
CDR3nt: TGTGCCAGCAGCTACAGGGTCTACGGTGAAAAACTGTTTTTT

abundance: few
v_gene: TRBV28
d_gene: .
len: 13
j_gene: TRBJ1-2
CDR3aa: CASSLSRYYGYTF
CDR3nt: TGTGCCAGCAGTTTAAGCCGGTACTATGGCTACACCTTC

abundance: .
v_gene: TRBV5-6
d_gene: TRBD1
len: 14
j_gene: TRBJ2-5
CDR3aa: CASSPGQGGETQYF
CDR3nt: TGTGCCAGCAGCCCAGGACAGGGGGGAGAGACCCAGTACTTC

abundance: .
v_gene: TRBV11-2
d_gene: TRBD2
len: 17
j_gene: TRBJ2-1
CDR3aa: CASSLVLLAGGNNEQFF
CDR3nt: TGTGCCAGCAGCTTAGTTTTACTAGCGGGGGGAAACAATGAGCAGTTCTTC

abundance: .
v_gene: TRBV2
d_gene: .
len: 13
j_gene: TRBJ2-7
CDR3aa: CASSEGRRWEQYF
CDR3nt: TGTGCCAGCAGTGAAGGCCGTCGGTGGGAGCAGTACTTC

abundance: .
v_gene: TRBV29-1
d_gene: TRBD2
len: 17
j_gene: TRBJ2-1
CDR3aa: CSVEETRLAGAYNEQFF
CDR3nt: TGCAGCGTTGAAGAGACGAGGCTAGCGGGAGCCTACAATGAGCAGTTCTTC

abundance: .
v_gene: TRBV7-9
d_gene: TRBD1
len: 16
j_gene: TRBJ2-2
CDR3aa: CASSSRTGENTGELFF
CDR3nt: TGTGCCAGCAGCTCGCGGACAGGGGAAAACACCGGGGAGCTGTTTTTT

abundance: .
v_gene: TRBV6-5
d_gene: .
len: 14
j_gene: TRBJ2-7
CDR3aa: CASSYGGATYEQYF
CDR3nt: TGTGCCAGCAGTTACGGGGGGGCAACTTACGAGCAGTACTTC

abundance: .
v_gene: TRBV19
d_gene: TRBD2
len: 14
j_gene: TRBJ2-1
CDR3aa: CASTLSGVYNEQFF
CDR3nt: TGTGCCAGTACCCTAAGCGGGGTCTACAATGAGCAGTTCTTC

abundance: many
v_gene: TRBV5-8
d_gene: .
len: 14
j_gene: TRBJ1-5
CDR3aa: CASSSYRYNQPQHF
CDR3nt: TGTGCCAGCAGCTCCTACAGGTACAATCAGCCCCAGCATTTT

abundance: .
v_gene: TRBV7-9
d_gene: TRBD1
len: 15
j_gene: TRBJ2-5
CDR3aa: CASSLADRGTETQYF
CDR3nt: TGTGCCAGCAGCCTAGCGGACAGGGGAACGGAGACCCAGTACTTC

abundance: .
v_gene: TRBV5-8
d_gene: .
len: 16
j_gene: TRBJ1-5
CDR3aa: CASSAAERTGNQPQHF
CDR3nt: TGTGCCAGCAGCGCGGCTGAGCGGACAGGCAATCAGCCCCAGCATTTT

abundance: once
v_gene: TRBV6-5
d_gene: .
len: 12
j_gene: TRBJ2-7
CDR3aa: CASKGTGDEQYF
CDR3nt: TGTGCCAGCAAGGGTACGGGAGACGAGCAGTACTTC

abundance: .
v_gene: TRBV5-1
d_gene: TRBD2
len: 18
j_gene: TRBJ2-3
CDR3aa: CASSFGLAGAPRGDTQYF
CDR3nt: TGCGCCAGCAGCTTCGGACTAGCGGGAGCCCCCCGGGGAGATACGCAGTATTTT

abundance: once
v_gene: TRBV7-8
d_gene: TRBD2
len: 17
j_gene: TRBJ2-1
CDR3aa: CASSPGLAGSSYNEQFF
CDR3nt: TGTGCCAGCAGCCCGGGACTAGCGGGAAGCTCCTACAATGAGCAGTTCTTC

abundance: .
v_gene: TRBV6-2/TRBV6-3
d_gene: TRBD2
len: 15
j_gene: TRBJ2-3
CDR3aa: CASSYDTSGRNTQYF
CDR3nt: TGTGCCAGCAGTTACGATACTAGCGGGAGGAACACGCAGTATTTT

abundance: .
v_gene: TRBV19
d_gene: .
len: 15
j_gene: TRBJ1-6
CDR3aa: CASSIGRDWNSPLHF
CDR3nt: TGTGCCAGTAGTATAGGACGGGATTGGAATTCACCCCTCCACTTT

abundance: .
v_gene: TRBV15
d_gene: .
len: 14
j_gene: TRBJ1-2
CDR3aa: CATSRDRGGYGYTF
CDR3nt: TGTGCCACCAGCAGAGATAGGGGGGGCTATGGCTACACCTTC

abundance: .
v_gene: TRBV4-1
d_gene: TRBD2
len: 17
j_gene: TRBJ2-5
CDR3aa: CASSQGKLAGEVETQYF
CDR3nt: TGCGCCAGCAGCCAAGGGAAGCTAGCGGGGGAGGTTGAGACCCAGTACTTC

abundance: .
v_gene: TRBV4-2
d_gene: TRBD1
len: 15
j_gene: TRBJ1-2
CDR3aa: CASSQPDRAIYGYTF
CDR3nt: TGTGCCAGCAGCCAACCGGACAGGGCGATATATGGCTACACCTTC

abundance: once
v_gene: TRBV5-1
d_gene: TRBD2
len: 16
j_gene: TRBJ2-7
CDR3aa: CASSVRPTSGYYEQYF
CDR3nt: TGCGCCAGCAGCGTAAGACCGACTAGCGGTTACTACGAGCAGTACTTC

abundance: .
v_gene: TRBV5-1
d_gene: .
len: 16
j_gene: TRBJ1-2
CDR3aa: CASSLSYRADGGGYTF
CDR3nt: TGCGCCAGCAGCTTGTCTTACCGGGCCGACGGGGGAGGCTACACCTTC

abundance: .
v_gene: TRBV19
d_gene: TRBD1
len: 14
j_gene: TRBJ2-1
CDR3aa: CASNPGTANNEQFF
CDR3nt: TGTGCCAGTAACCCCGGGACAGCAAACAATGAGCAGTTCTTC

abundance: .
v_gene: TRBV6-6
d_gene: .
len: 16
j_gene: TRBJ2-1
CDR3aa: CASSYSNGGSYNEQFF
CDR3nt: TGTGCCAGCAGTTACTCGAATGGAGGCTCCTACAATGAGCAGTTCTTC

abundance: .
v_gene: TRBV6-5
d_gene: .
len: 14
j_gene: TRBJ2-7
CDR3aa: CASSYGGSGYEQYF
CDR3nt: TGTGCCAGCAGTTACGGGGGTAGCGGATACGAGCAGTACTTC